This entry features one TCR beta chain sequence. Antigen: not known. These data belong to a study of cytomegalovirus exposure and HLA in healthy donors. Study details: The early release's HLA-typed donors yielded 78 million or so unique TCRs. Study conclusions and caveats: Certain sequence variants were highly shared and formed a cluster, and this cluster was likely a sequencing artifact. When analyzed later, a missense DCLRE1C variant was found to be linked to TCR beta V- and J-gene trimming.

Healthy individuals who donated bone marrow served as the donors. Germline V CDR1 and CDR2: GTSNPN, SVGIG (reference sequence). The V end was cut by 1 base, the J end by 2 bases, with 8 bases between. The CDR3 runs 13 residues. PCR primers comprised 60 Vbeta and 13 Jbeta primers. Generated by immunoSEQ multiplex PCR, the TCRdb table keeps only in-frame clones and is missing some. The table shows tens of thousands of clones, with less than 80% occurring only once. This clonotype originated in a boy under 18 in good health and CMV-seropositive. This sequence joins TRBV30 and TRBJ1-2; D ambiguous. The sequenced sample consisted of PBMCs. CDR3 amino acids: CAWSGGLNYGYTF. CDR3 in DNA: TGTGCCTGGAGTGGAGGGCTCAACTATGGCTACACCTTC.